The 19 T cell receptor beta chains listed next were all sequenced from one sample in a study of shared clonotypes between healthy human individuals. Cells designated naive CD8 were CD45RO-negative and were positively selected for CCR7, with terminally differentiated effector memory CD45RA+ cells excluded. Libraries were prepared by immunoSEQ multiplex PCR; TCRdb keeps only in-frame clonotypes and omits some of them. This table holds about 2 million clones, around 96% found once. Sequencing used naive CD8+ T cells sorted from blood. The receptors were sampled from a man younger than 35 in good health.

The chain uses TRBV27 and TRBJ1-5; D is perhaps TRBD1 (5 bases). Germline V gene data show CDR1 as MNHEY and CDR2 as SMNVEV (reference sequence). The CDR3 sequence is 18 residues long. The ends were cut back, 2 bases at V and 2 bases at J, with 19 bases in the middle. This CDR3 is CASSLIGPWGGGNQPQHF. CDR3 nucleotides: TGTGCCAGCAGTTTAATTGGACCATGGGGGGGAGGCAATCAGCCCCAGCATTTT.

V is TRBV5-6 and J is TRBJ2-7, with TRBD1 as a possible D gene (6 bases). Germline V CDR1 and CDR2: SGHDT, YYEEEE. CDR3 length: 14 amino acids. Trimming pared 5 bases from V and 0 bases from J, leaving 12 bases between. CDR3 DNA: TGTGCCAGCAGACATACAGGGAGCTCCTACGAGCAGTACTTC. This sequence encodes CASRHTGSSYEQYF.

The chain carries TRBV6-1 and TRBJ2-7; 8 bases map to TRBD2. Unmatched junction bases numbered 5, after V lost 2 bases and J lost 2 bases. CDR3 length: 15 residues. Germline values: CDR1 MNHNS, CDR2 SASEGT. This CDR3 reads CASSEFSGDPYEQYF. CDR3 coding DNA: TGTGCCAGCAGTGAATTTAGCGGGGACCCCTACGAGCAGTACTTC.

This sequence joins TRBV2 and TRBJ2-7; 7 bases line up with TRBD2. With 4 bases clipped from V and 0 bases from J, the junction kept 9 bases outside the gene matches. CDR3 size: 16 residues. Germline CDR1 and CDR2: SNHLY and FYNNEI. CDR3 in amino acids: CASSGEGWDYSYEQYF. The CDR3 coding sequence is TGTGCCAGCAGTGGGGAGGGATGGGACTACTCCTACGAGCAGTACTTC.

The sample holds one count of this clone. The chain employs TRBV10-2 and TRBJ2-1; 10 bases fit TRBD2. This CDR3 is built from 15 residues. Germline values: CDR1 WSHSY, CDR2 SAAADI. V was clipped by 8 bases and J by 5 bases; unmatched bases: 9. For the CDR3, the DNA is TGCGCCAGCCTATTTAGCGGGGGGTTCGACAATGAGCAGTTCTTC. Its translation is CASLFSGGFDNEQFF.

The V and J genes are TRBV11-2 and TRBJ2-1, with 8 bases aligning to TRBD2. From germline, CDR1 is SGHAT and CDR2 FQNNGV. V lost 8 bases, J lost 3 bases, and 9 bases stayed unmatched. This CDR3 is built from 15 residues. The CDR3 coding sequence is TGTGCCAGCGGATCCCCAGCGGGAGTCTACAATGAGCAGTTCTTC. Its protein product is CASGSPAGVYNEQFF.

This chain links TRBV5-4 with TRBJ2-1; 7 bases line up with TRBD2. There are 14 residues in the CDR3. CDR1 and CDR2 from the germline V gene are SGHNT and YYREEE (reference sequence). V was pared by 3 bases and J by 4 bases, with 4 bases of the junction left unmatched. In DNA form, the CDR3 reads TGTGCCAGCAGCTCCCTAGCGGAGTACAATGAGCAGTTCTTC. Its translation: CASSSLAEYNEQFF. Full variable domain (missing parts from reference TRBV5-4 and TRBJ2-1): ETGVTQSPTHLIKTRGQQVTLRCSSQSGHNTVSWYQQALGQGPQFIFQYYREEENGRGNFPPRFSGLQFPNYSSELNVNALELDDSALYLCASSSLAEYNEQFFGPGTRLTVL.

J is TRBJ2-1 and V is TRBV14; D is possibly TRBD1 (5 bases). Germline CDR1 reads SGHDN; CDR2 reads FVKESK. The CDR3 runs 16 residues. Trimming stripped 1 base from V and 0 bases from J, with 10 bases between. The CDR3 nucleotides read TGTGCCAGCAGCCAAGCGACAGCTCGCTCCTACAATGAGCAGTTCTTC. This translates into CASSQATARSYNEQFF.

The V call is TRBV4-1, the J call TRBJ2-7; no definite D call. Trimming took 0 bases from V and 2 from J, leaving 8 bases between them. CDR3 length: 14 amino acids. Germline V CDR1 and CDR2: MGHRA, YSYEKL. CDR3 region: CASSQEFTAYEQYF. In nucleotides, the CDR3 is TGCGCCAGCAGCCAAGAGTTCACCGCCTACGAGCAGTACTTC.

This chain connects TRBV6-1 to TRBJ1-4; unclear D gene. The CDR3 runs to 16 residues. CDR1 and CDR2 from the germline V gene are MNHNS and SASEGT. Trimming left V 0 bases short and J 11 bases short, with 19 bases between. CDR3 region: CASSEAPPQSLGKLFF. In DNA, the CDR3 is TGTGCCAGCAGTGAAGCGCCTCCCCAAAGCTTGGGGAAACTGTTTTTT.

Here the CDR3 DNA reads TGCGCCAGCAGTGCGTTCGGCCTTTTGGTGACAGATACGCAGTATTTT. It encodes CASSAFGLLVTDTQYF. V and J are TRBV10-1 and TRBJ2-3; D gene uncertain. The germline V gene encodes CDR1 WNHNN and CDR2 SYGVQD (reference sequence). There are 16 residues in the CDR3. Trimming stripped 4 bases from V and 3 bases from J, with 17 bases between.

The chain has TRBV30 and TRBJ1-4; unclear D gene. Germline CDR1 is GTSNPN and CDR2 is SVGIG (reference sequence). This CDR3 comprises 14 residues. V lost 3 bases, J lost 6 bases, and 14 bases lay in between. CDR3 residues: CAWSRGSSDEKLFF. The CDR3 nucleotides read TGTGCCTGGAGCCGCGGATCTTCTGATGAAAAACTGTTTTTT.

This chain joins TRBV6-1 and TRBJ1-5, with 7 bases that match TRBD1. V gave up 4 bases and J gave up 7 bases; unmatched junction bases: 13. The CDR3 spans 16 residues. The germline gives CDR1 MNHNS, CDR2 SASEGT. The CDR3 DNA reads TGTGCCAGCAGTGTGGCCGGGACAGAGGGTCACCAGCCCCAGCATTTT. Its protein is CASSVAGTEGHQPQHF.

The rearrangement links TRBV27 to TRBJ2-7; D is ambiguous. CDR3 length equals 13 residues. The germline V and J ends were trimmed by 2 bases and 2 bases, with 7 bases remaining between them. Germline CDR1 MNHEY, CDR2 SMNVEV (reference sequence). DNA for the CDR3: TGTGCCAGCAGTTTAGACATTACCTACGAGCAGTACTTC. Its translation is CASSLDITYEQYF.

This chain links TRBV4-3 with TRBJ2-1, with a weak D call TRBD2 (5 bases). Germline CDR1 LGHNA, CDR2 YSLEER. The CDR3 runs to 15 residues. The V end was cut by 0 bases, the J end by 5 bases, with 11 bases between. The CDR3 coding sequence is TGCGCCAGCAGCCAAGAGGTGGGAGCGAACAATGAGCAGTTCTTC. The encoded protein is CASSQEVGANNEQFF.

As to this clone: Other DNA sequences in the sample encode the same CDR3. V gene TRBV13 combines with J gene TRBJ2-7, with 7 bases identical to TRBD1. Germline V CDR1 and CDR2: PRHDT, FYEKMQ (reference sequence). The CDR3 runs 15 residues. V lost 1 base and J lost 2; bases outside the gene matches: 5. The CDR3 nucleotides read TGTGCCAGCAGCTTAGCGACAGGGAGCGCCTACGAGCAGTACTTC. This codes for CASSLATGSAYEQYF.

The chain carries TRBV4-3 and TRBJ2-7, with 14 bases matching TRBD2. The J segment lost 0 bases and the V segment lost 1 base, leaving 11 bases of the junction unmatched. Looked up from germline, CDR1 is LGHNA and CDR2 is YSLEER. The CDR3 sequence is 20 residues long. As DNA, the CDR3 is TGCGCCAGCAGCCAAGCGGCGACTAGCGGGAGGGTTCTTTCCTCCTACGAGCAGTACTTC. Its translation: CASSQAATSGRVLSSYEQYF.

This chain uses TRBV18 with TRBJ2-7; unclear D gene. This CDR3 contains 13 residues. The germline gives CDR1 KGHSH, CDR2 LQKENI. Trimming pared 2 bases from V and 5 bases from J, leaving 10 bases between. The CDR3 DNA sequence: TGTGCCAGCTCACCAGGGCCCGGTGACGAGCAGTACTTC. Its protein product is CASSPGPGDEQYF.

This clone occurred once. The rearrangement joins TRBV25-1 to TRBJ1-2; D not certain. The length of the CDR3 is 12 residues. V was cut by 2 bases and J by 7 bases, with 8 bases left in between. Germline V lookup: CDR1 MGHDK, CDR2 SYGVNS. The CDR3 sequence is CASSEIGVGYTF. The CDR3 DNA reads TGTGCCAGCAGTGAAATAGGAGTTGGCTACACCTTC.